The TCR beta chain under discussion was sequenced for a study of vaccination and CD4 T cells after COVID-19. About the study: The convalescents included six males and four females, and among them two were Hispanic while seven were Caucasian. The control cultures got either a CEFX pool, an HIV-1 Nef pool, or no peptide at all. Whole-study results and caveats: In convalescent patients, 304 of 307 vaccine-specific clones were spike mono-reactive.

The treatment was: 10-day PBMC culture with coronavirus spike peptide pools or control peptides (ViraFEST assay). Fresh medium (containing IL-2) replaced half the medium on days 3 and 7. An Oncomine TCR Beta short-read assay was used to sequence the DNA from cultured CD4+ T cells. One entry per CDR3 protein, called by TCRdb with MiXCR from the PCR reads. Of over 8,500 distinct CDR3 sequences listed, 43% are singletons. This clonotype appeared a few times. The antigen remains unidentified. This CDR3 is 14 amino acids long. From germline, CDR1 is SEHNR and CDR2 FQNEAQ (reference sequence). The ends were cut back, 5 bases at V and 2 bases at J, with 10 bases in the middle.

Sequencing input: CD4+ T cells from blood, cultured in vitro. The sequence was collected from a human donor who had recovered from COVID-19. The genes are TRBV7-9 and TRBJ1-5, with D unresolved. CDR3 amino acids: CASSLGVGNQPQHF. In DNA, the CDR3 is TGTGCCAGCAGCCTCGGAGTGGGCAATCAGCCCCAGCATTTT.